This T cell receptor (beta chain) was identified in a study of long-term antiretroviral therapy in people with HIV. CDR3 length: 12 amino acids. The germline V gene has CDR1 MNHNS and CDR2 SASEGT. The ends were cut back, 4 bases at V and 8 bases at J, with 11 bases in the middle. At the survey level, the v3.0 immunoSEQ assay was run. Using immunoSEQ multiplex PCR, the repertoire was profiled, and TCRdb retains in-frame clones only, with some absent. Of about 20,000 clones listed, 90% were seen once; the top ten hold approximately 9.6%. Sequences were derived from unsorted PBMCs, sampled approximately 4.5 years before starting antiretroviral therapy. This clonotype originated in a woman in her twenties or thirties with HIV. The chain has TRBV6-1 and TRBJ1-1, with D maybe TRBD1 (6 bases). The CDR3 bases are TGTGCCAGCAGTGCCAGGGGCGCAGAAGCTTTCTTT. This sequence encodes CASSARGAEAFF.